This T cell receptor (beta chain) appears in the sequencing data of a study of T cells after yellow fever vaccination. CDR3 length: 13 amino acids. V dropped 6 bases and J dropped 5 bases, with 14 bases sitting between them. Germline V gives CDR1 SNHLY, CDR2 FYNNEI. Making TCR cDNA involved 5'RACE template switching, which added UMIs and a universal primer site. TCRdb independently ran MiXCR on the 5' RACE reads; one entry per CDR3 protein. The table records 150,000 to 200,000 distinct CDR3 sequences, roughly a tenth of them present only once. The study, taken as a whole, reports: Contamination of FACS-sorted repertoires by abundant clonotypes from the bulk population could occur. Subsequent to the booster, the majority of primary-vaccination clones reappeared (96% CD4, 88% CD8). A limited proportion of clonotypes was detected within both the CD4 and CD8 compartments.

With respect to this clonotype: Its antigen is currently unknown.

The chain recombines TRBV2 with TRBJ2-7; D is possibly TRBD2 (5 bases). The sequence derives from a man between 18 and 29 years old who received the YFV17D yellow fever vaccine. The specimen comprised CD8+ T cells sorted from PBMCs, sampled 45 days after the yellow fever booster vaccination. DNA of the CDR3: TGTGCCAGCAGGGGAGTGTGGAAGGACGAGCAGTACTTC. It specifies CASRGVWKDEQYF.